This entry is about one TCR beta chain. Germline CDR1 reads SGHDN; CDR2 reads FVKESK. The V and J ends lost 0 bases and 3 bases respectively, with 12 bases between them. The CDR3 is made up of 15 amino acids. With a J-beta primer mix and a sample-barcoded 5' primer, a second PCR ran about 7 to 11 cycles. TCRdb used MiXCR to reprocess the 5' RACE reads, holding one entry per CDR3 protein. The data contain around 790,000 distinct CDR3 sequences, more than 40% of them singletons. The record originates from a study of blood T cells in healthy people across ages. The chain has TRBV14 and TRBJ2-7; unclear D gene. Source material: blood. The clonotype originates from a man aged 55-75 years in good health. The CDR3: CASSQESLQLYEQYF. The DNA of the CDR3 is TGTGCCAGCAGCCAAGAAAGCCTCCAACTCTACGAGCAGTACTTC.